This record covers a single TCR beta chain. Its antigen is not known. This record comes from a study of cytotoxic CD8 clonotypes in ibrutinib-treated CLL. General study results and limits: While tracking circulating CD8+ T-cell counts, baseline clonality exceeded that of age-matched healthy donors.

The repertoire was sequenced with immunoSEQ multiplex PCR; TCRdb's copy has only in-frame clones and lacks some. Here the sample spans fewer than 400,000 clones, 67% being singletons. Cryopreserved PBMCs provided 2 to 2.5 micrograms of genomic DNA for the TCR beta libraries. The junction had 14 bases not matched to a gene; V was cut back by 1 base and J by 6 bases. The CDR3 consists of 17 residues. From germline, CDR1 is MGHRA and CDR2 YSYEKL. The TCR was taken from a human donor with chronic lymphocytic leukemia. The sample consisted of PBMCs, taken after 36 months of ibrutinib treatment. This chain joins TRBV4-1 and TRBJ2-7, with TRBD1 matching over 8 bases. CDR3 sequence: CASSQAPGQGASFEQYF. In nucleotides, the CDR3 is TGCGCCAGCAGCCAAGCGCCTGGGCAGGGGGCTTCTTTCGAGCAGTACTTC.